Following are 3 T cell receptor beta chains from one sample sequenced in a study of cytomegalovirus exposure and HLA in healthy donors. It was with 60 Vbeta and 13 Jbeta primers that the PCR ran. Sequencing was performed with immunoSEQ multiplex PCR; in TCRdb, only in-frame clones are kept and a portion is missing. The data contain some 170,000 clones, about 80% of them singletons. Sequenced sample: PBMCs. The receptors originated from a man aged 30-40 years in good health and CMV-seropositive.

The V call is TRBV5-1, the J call TRBJ2-5; 9 bases map to TRBD1. Germline-derived CDR1 and CDR2 are SGHRS and YFSETQ. This CDR3 contains 17 residues. V trimming: 3 bases; J trimming: 7 bases; junction bases outside the gene matches: 16. CDR3 protein: CASSWAHLRDRVGTQYF. The CDR3 DNA sequence: TGCGCCAGCAGCTGGGCACACCTCCGGGACAGGGTTGGGACCCAGTACTTC.

The CDR3 spells CASSWTSGGPGYEQYF. CDR3 coding DNA: TGTGCCAGCAGTTGGACTAGCGGGGGGCCCGGCTACGAGCAGTACTTC. This chain connects TRBV5-6 to TRBJ2-7, with 14 bases fitting TRBD2. Germline V gives CDR1 SGHDT, CDR2 YYEEEE. There are 16 residues in the CDR3. J lost 3 bases, V lost 5 bases, and 7 bases had no gene match.

The chain employs TRBV5-1 and TRBJ2-7, with D unclear. The CDR3 has 15 amino acids. Trimming took off 0 bases at V and 1 base at J, with 11 bases between the two ends. Germline V gives CDR1 SGHRS, CDR2 YFSETQ. The CDR3 coding sequence is TGCGCCAGCAGCTTGGAACCAGGAAGTTCCTACGAGCAGTACTTC. This sequence encodes CASSLEPGSSYEQYF.